This T cell receptor (beta chain) was retrieved from a study of blood T cell repertoires in COVID-19. The wider study: Samples representing acute and convalescent COVID-19 were sourced from the United States, Italy and Spain.

Clones were sequenced by immunoSEQ multiplex PCR, and TCRdb holds only the in-frame ones, with some missing. The sample shows 55,000 to 90,000 clones, more than 65% of them seen only once. V shed 3 bases, J shed 1 base, and the junction held 3 bases outside the gene matches. The CDR3 is 16 residues long. The V gene's germline CDR1 is MDHEN and CDR2 SYDVKM. This sequence joins TRBV28 and TRBJ2-5, with 12 bases aligning to TRBD2. This receptor was taken from a woman aged 70-85 years with acute or convalescent COVID-19. Sequencing input: peripheral blood. As DNA, the CDR3 is TGTGCCAGCAGTTTGGCGACTAGCGGGAGCCAAGAGACCCAGTACTTC. Translated, it gives CASSLATSGSQETQYF.